This TCR beta chain was sequenced during a study of T-cell reconstitution after alpha-beta-depleted transplantation in children. Preparation of the TCRbeta library was carried out with unique molecular identifiers. TCRdb ran MiXCR on the PCR reads and lists one entry per CDR3 protein. The sample has 300,000 to 400,000 distinct CDR3 sequences, roughly 17% seen once. The study, taken as a whole, reports: After transplant, at about two months, alpha-beta T cells were reportedly derived from several hundred expanded graft clones. Once a year had passed after transplant, T-cell counts and diversity came mostly from newly produced T cells.

The V gene's germline CDR1 is SGDLS and CDR2 YYNGEE. This CDR3 has 16 amino acids. V shed 0 bases and J shed 0 bases, with 10 bases lying between them. This clonotype was seen a few times. No antigen is known for it. This chain uses TRBV9 with TRBJ2-1, with D unclear. Here the sequenced sample was PBMCs, mostly from graft donor cells, taken 360 days after TCRalphabeta/CD19-depleted stem cell transplant. The receptor's source is a male patient aged 2-9 years who had a stem cell transplant for acute lymphoblastic leukemia, so the T cells may come from the graft donor. Here the CDR3 DNA reads TGTGCCAGCAGCGTAGGGAGCAGTAGCTCCTACAATGAGCAGTTCTTC. As protein: CASSVGSSSSYNEQFF.